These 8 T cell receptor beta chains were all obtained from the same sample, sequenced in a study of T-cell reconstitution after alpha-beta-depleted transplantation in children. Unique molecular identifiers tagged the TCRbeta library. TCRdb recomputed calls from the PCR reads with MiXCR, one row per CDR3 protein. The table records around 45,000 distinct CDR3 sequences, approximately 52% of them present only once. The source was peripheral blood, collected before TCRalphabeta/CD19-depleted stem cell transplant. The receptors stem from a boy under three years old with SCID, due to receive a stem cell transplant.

The CDR3 coding sequence is TGCGCCAGCAGCTTGGGCGACAGAGGGAATGAGCAGTTCTTC. Encoded protein: CASSLGDRGNEQFF. The chain employs TRBV5-1 and TRBJ2-1; D could derive from TRBD1 or TRBD2 (5 bases each). Between the trimmed V and J ends, which lost 0 bases and 7 bases, there was a span of 11 bases. Looked up from germline, CDR1 is SGHRS and CDR2 is YFSETQ. The CDR3 covers 14 residues.

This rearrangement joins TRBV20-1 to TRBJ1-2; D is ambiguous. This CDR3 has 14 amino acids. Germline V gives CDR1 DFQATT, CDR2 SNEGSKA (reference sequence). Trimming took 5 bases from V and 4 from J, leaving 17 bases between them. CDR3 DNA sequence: TGCAGTGCTCCCCCGACCGGTTTTCTCTATGGCTACACCTTC. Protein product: CSAPPTGFLYGYTF.

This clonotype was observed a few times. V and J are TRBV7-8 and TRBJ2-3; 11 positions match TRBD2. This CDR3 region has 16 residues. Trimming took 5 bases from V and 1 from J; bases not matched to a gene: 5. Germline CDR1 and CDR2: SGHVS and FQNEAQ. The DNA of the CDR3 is TGTGCCAGCAGCGCGTCGGGACTAGCGGGCACAGATACGCAGTATTTT. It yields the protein CASSASGLAGTDTQYF.

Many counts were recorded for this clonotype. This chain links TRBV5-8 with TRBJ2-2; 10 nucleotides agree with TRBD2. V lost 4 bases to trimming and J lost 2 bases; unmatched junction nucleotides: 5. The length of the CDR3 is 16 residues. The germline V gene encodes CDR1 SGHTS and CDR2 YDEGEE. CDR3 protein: CASSRGLAENTGELFF. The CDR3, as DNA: TGTGCCAGCAGCCGAGGACTAGCGGAAAACACCGGGGAGCTGTTTTTT. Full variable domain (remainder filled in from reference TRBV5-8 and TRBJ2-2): EAGVTQSPTHLIKTRGQQATLRCSPISGHTSVYWYQQALGLGLQFLLWYDEGEERNRGNFPPRFSGRQFPNYSSELNVNALELEDSALYLCASSRGLAENTGELFFGEGSRLTVL.

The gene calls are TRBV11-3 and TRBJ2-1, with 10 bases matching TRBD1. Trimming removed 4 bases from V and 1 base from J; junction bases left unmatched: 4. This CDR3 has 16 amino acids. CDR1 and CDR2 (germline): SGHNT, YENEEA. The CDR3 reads CASSSQGQGSYNEQFF. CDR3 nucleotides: TGTGCCAGCAGCTCCCAGGGACAGGGGTCCTACAATGAGCAGTTCTTC.

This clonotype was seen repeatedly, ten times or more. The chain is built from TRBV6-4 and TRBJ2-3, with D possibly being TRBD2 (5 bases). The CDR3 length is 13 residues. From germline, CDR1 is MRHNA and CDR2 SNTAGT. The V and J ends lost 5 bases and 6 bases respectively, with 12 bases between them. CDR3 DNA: TGTGCCAGCAGTAACATACCGGGGGATACGCAGTATTTT. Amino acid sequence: CASSNIPGDTQYF.

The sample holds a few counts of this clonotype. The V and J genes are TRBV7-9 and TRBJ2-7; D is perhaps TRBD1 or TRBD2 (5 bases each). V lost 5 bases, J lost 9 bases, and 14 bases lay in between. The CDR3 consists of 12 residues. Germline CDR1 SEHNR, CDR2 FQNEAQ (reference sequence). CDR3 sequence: CASSPDGGRQYF. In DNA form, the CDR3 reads TGTGCCAGCAGCCCAGATGGGGGACGGCAGTACTTC.

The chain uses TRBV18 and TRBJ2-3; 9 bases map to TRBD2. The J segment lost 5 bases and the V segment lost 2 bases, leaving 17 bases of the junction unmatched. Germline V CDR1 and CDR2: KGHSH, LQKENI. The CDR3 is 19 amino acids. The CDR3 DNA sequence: TGTGCCAGCTCACCAGTCTCAATCGCCGGCGGGGGGGCGGGAGATACGCAGTATTTT. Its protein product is CASSPVSIAGGGAGDTQYF.